Listed below are T cell receptor beta chains from one sample, sequenced in a study of cytomegalovirus exposure and HLA in healthy donors. Profiled with immunoSEQ multiplex PCR; TCRdb holds only in-frame clones, not every one. The listing records tens of thousands of clones. Material for sequencing was PBMCs. The receptor set was obtained from a man in his forties or fifties in good health and CMV-seropositive. The CDR3 runs from the conserved cysteine through the conserved F or W. The order of the fields is V gene, clone size, J gene, D gene, CDR3 length, CDR3 DNA, CDR3 protein. A D gene is named only where the DNA matches it firmly. Some rows mark clone size as missing; the rest say once, few, many or name a class of expanded clone.

>TRBV9|.|TRBJ1-3|TRBD1|19
TGTGCCAGCAGCGCCGAATTAGTCAAGCAGGGGGCAGCCGGAAACACCATATATTTT
CASSAELVKQGAAGNTIYF
>TRBV6-5|.|TRBJ2-5|.|11
TGTGCCAGCAGTTACGGCGAGACCCAGTACTTC
CASSYGETQYF
>TRBV7-2|.|TRBJ2-3|.|15
TGTGCCAGCAGCTTAGAGGGCAGGGGAGTAGATACGCAGTATTTT
CASSLEGRGVDTQYF
>TRBV9|.|TRBJ1-2|.|14
TGTGCCAGCAGCGTAGGAGTGAACCCTAATGGCTACACCTTC
CASSVGVNPNGYTF
>TRBV19|.|TRBJ2-7|.|14
TGTGCCAGTAGTTATTCAGGGGATCGGCTCGAGCAGTACTTC
CASSYSGDRLEQYF
>TRBV5-1|.|TRBJ2-1|TRBD1|14
TGCGCCAGCATAAGGACAGGCATTTACAATGAGCAGTTCTTC
CASIRTGIYNEQFF
>TRBV6-1|.|TRBJ2-4|TRBD2|15
TGTGCCAGCAGTGAATACTCTGCGGGGAGGGACATTCAGTACTTC
CASSEYSAGRDIQYF
>TRBV18|.|TRBJ2-2|TRBD1|16
TGTGCCAGCTCACCTACCGGGACAGGGAACACCGGGGAGCTGTTTTTT
CASSPTGTGNTGELFF
>TRBV4-1|.|TRBJ2-5|.|14
TGCGCCAGCAGCCCGAAACAGGGACAAGAGACCCAGTACTTC
CASSPKQGQETQYF
>TRBV7-9|.|TRBJ1-2|TRBD1|13
TGTGCCAGCAGCGCGGGACAGCAGCGAGGCTACACCTTC
CASSAGQQRGYTF
>TRBV9|.|TRBJ2-7|.|13
TGTGCCAGCAGCGTAAAGGGGTCGGACGAGCAGTACTTC
CASSVKGSDEQYF
>TRBV28|.|TRBJ2-1|.|11
TGTGCCAGCAATTCGGGTAATGAGCAGTTCTTC
CASNSGNEQFF
>TRBV19|.|TRBJ2-2|TRBD1|16
TGTGCCAGTAGTATAGCTCCCGGACAGGGCGTCGGGGAGCTGTTTTTT
CASSIAPGQGVGELFF
>TRBV9|.|TRBJ1-1|.|13
TGTGCCAGCAGCACAGGCTCGAACACTGAAGCTTTCTTT
CASSTGSNTEAFF
>TRBV2|.|TRBJ2-7|.|14
TGTGCCAGCAGTTATGTTCTGGCGGGCATCGAGCAGTACTTC
CASSYVLAGIEQYF
>TRBV6-5|.|TRBJ1-1|.|15
TGTGCCAGCAGTTTACAAGTCCCAGTTGACACTGAAGCTTTCTTT
CASSLQVPVDTEAFF
>TRBV28|.|TRBJ1-6|.|17
TGTGCCAGCAGTTTGTCTCCCCCACAGGGACATAGTTCACCCCTCCACTTT
CASSLSPPQGHSSPLHF
>TRBV6-5|.|TRBJ1-6|TRBD1|15
TGTGCCAGCAGTTACGGAGGGACAGGGTTTTCACCCCTCCACTTT
CASSYGGTGFSPLHF
>TRBV30|.|TRBJ2-7|.|13
TGTGCCTGGAGGGGGCCAGGGCCCTACGAGCAGTACTTC
CAWRGPGPYEQYF
>TRBV7-6|.|TRBJ1-2|.|12
TGTGCCAGCAGCTCGTACAGCTATGGCTACACCTTC
CASSSYSYGYTF
>TRBV5-4|.|TRBJ2-7|.|15
TGTGCCAGCAGCTTGGGGGCCCGGGGGGCGGAGGAGCAGTACTTC
CASSLGARGAEEQYF
>TRBV7-2|medium-sized|TRBJ2-6|TRBD1|17
TGTGCCAGCAGCTTAGTAGGGACAGTCTCTGGGGCCAACGTCCTGACTTTC
CASSLVGTVSGANVLTF
>TRBV30|.|TRBJ1-2|TRBD1|15
TGTGCCTGGAGTGTAGGGGGCAGGGGGTATTATGGCTACACCTTC
CAWSVGGRGYYGYTF
>TRBV9|.|TRBJ2-5|.|14
TGTGCCAGCAGCGTAGTGGCAGGGTGGGGGACCCAGTACTTC
CASSVVAGWGTQYF
>TRBV11-2|.|TRBJ2-5|.|16
TGTGCCAGCAGCTTGAGCTTGGCGGGGGCGAGGGAGACCCAGTACTTC
CASSLSLAGARETQYF
>TRBV6-5|.|TRBJ2-7|.|13
TGTGCCAGCAGTTCCGGACTCCACTACGAGCAGTACTTC
CASSSGLHYEQYF